Here is one TCR beta chain with its context. Libraries were prepared by immunoSEQ multiplex PCR; TCRdb keeps only in-frame clonotypes and omits some of them. Of around 180,000 clones in the sample, just over 85% are singletons; the top ten hold approximately 4.9%. This specimen comes from a study of control samples from healthy donors and cancer patients. In germline, CDR1 is MGHRA, CDR2 YSYEKL. The CDR3 is 13 residues long. V lost 3 bases to trimming and J lost 4 bases, with 10 bases between them. The receptor's source is a woman between 25 and 40 years old in good health. The sequenced material came from blood. This chain uses TRBV4-1 with TRBJ2-7; D unresolved. The CDR3, as DNA: TGCGCCAGCAGCCAGACCCCGGCTTACGAGCAGTACTTC. Its protein is CASSQTPAYEQYF.